This paragraph covers one T cell receptor (beta chain) sequence. Per the original data handling: Researchers report that nucleated cell counts were estimated from reference gene primer amplification. The method was immunoSEQ multiplex PCR; TCRdb's version includes in-frame clones alone and lacks a portion of them. That table gives V, J and clone size, and the DNA gave D and trimming. The profile shows a few hundred thousand clones, around 87% of them singletons. Participant-reported clinical history was the basis for cohort assignment. Resolution of symptoms, clearance, or two negative PCRs was present in recovered Cohort 3 donors. This specimen comes from a study of blood T cell repertoires in COVID-19. This CDR3 has 15 residues. From germline, CDR1 is SNHLY and CDR2 FYNNEI. Losses at the gene ends were 5 bases for V and 5 bases for J; bases not matched to a gene: 7.

The sample comprised PBMCs or T cells enriched from blood (not recorded which). This receptor was identified in a woman aged 45 to 65 who had recovered from COVID-19. J is TRBJ1-1 and V is TRBV2; 11 positions match TRBD1. CDR3 sequence: CASSPSDRGPTEAFF. CDR3 in DNA: TGTGCCAGCAGTCCGTCGGACAGGGGGCCGACTGAAGCTTTCTTT.